This paragraph covers one TCR beta chain sequence. Per the original methods: Amplifying reference gene primers gave estimates of nucleated cell counts. Measured with immunoSEQ multiplex PCR; TCRdb has only the in-frame clones, and not every one. That table supplies the V and J calls and clone size; D and trimming were determined from the DNA. The sample carries 190,000 or so clones, 70% to 90% recorded once. These data are taken from a study of blood T cell repertoires in COVID-19. The participants were between about 18 and 90 years old and came from roughly 25 US areas. The CDR3 length is 15 residues. The V end was cut by 7 bases, the J end by 1 base, with 14 bases between. The V gene's germline CDR1 is LNHDA and CDR2 SQIVND (reference sequence).

Sequenced: PBMCs or T cells enriched from blood (not recorded which). V usage is TRBV19 and J usage is TRBJ2-4; D is perhaps TRBD2 (5 bases). The TCR was taken from a woman under 40 who had been exposed to COVID-19. The CDR3 DNA follows: TGTGCCAGTACCCCGGAGGCGGCGGCCAAAAACATTCAGTACTTC. Amino acid sequence: CASTPEAAAKNIQYF. The complete variable domain, with remaining parts taken from reference TRBV19 and TRBJ2-4, reads DGGITQSPKYLFRKEGQNVTLSCEQNLNHDAMYWYRQDPGQGLRLIYYSQIVNDFQKGDIAEGYSVSREKKESFPLTVTSAQKNPTAFYLCASTPEAAAKNIQYFGAGTRLSVL.